The sequence of this T cell receptor (beta chain) was determined in a study of OX40 agonist ivuxolimab in advanced cancers. On the study more broadly: The drug used for patients, ivuxolimab, was an agonistic anti-OX40 (CD134) antibody. Study-level findings and limits: Relative to CD4+, CD8+ T cells held more expanded clones on average. At 0.1 to 3.0 mg/kg, clonal expansion of CD4+ and CD8+ blood T cells had occurred by week 6. Partial responders at 0.1-3.0 mg/kg showed near-lowest clonal expansion.

Clones were sequenced by immunoSEQ multiplex PCR, and TCRdb holds only the in-frame ones, with some missing. The sample has more than 50,000 clones; roughly nine tenths are singletons. To note about this clone: Its antigen is still unknown.

The receptor's source is an adult with an advanced solid tumor such as melanoma, head and neck, liver or kidney cancer. The sequencing used CD4+ or CD8+ T cells sorted from blood, collected in a trial of the OX40 agonist ivuxolimab.

CDR3 amino acids: CASSGTGPNQPQHF. The DNA of the CDR3 is TGTGCCAGCAGTGGGACAGGGCCCAATCAGCCCCAGCATTTT. V gene TRBV6-1 combines with J gene TRBJ1-5, with 8 nucleotides matching TRBD1. The V and J ends lost 4 bases and 3 bases, in that order; junction bases with no gene match: 2. This CDR3 is built from 14 residues. Germline V lookup: CDR1 MNHNS, CDR2 SASEGT.